Listed below are T cell receptor beta chains from one sample, sequenced in a study of blood T cell repertoires in COVID-19. The repertoire was sequenced with immunoSEQ multiplex PCR; TCRdb's copy has only in-frame clones and lacks some. The table lists about 190,000 clones, more than 75% of them singletons. The source material was PBMCs or T cells enriched from blood (not recorded which). These receptors were obtained from a woman aged 45 to 65 with acute COVID-19. Each CDR3 is given with its conserved first and last residue. A D gene is named only where the DNA matches it firmly. Clone size appears in some rows only: once, few, many, or a class for an expanded clone.

D,size,V,J,DNA,CDR3
TRBD1,NA,TRBV3-1/TRBV3-2,TRBJ2-1,TGTGCCAGCAGACCGGGACAGGGTGTTATTGAGCAGTTCTTC,CASRPGQGVIEQFF
NA,NA,TRBV7-2,TRBJ2-1,TGTGCCAGCAGCTTAGGGGGCGCGACCTACAATGAGCAGTTCTTC,CASSLGGATYNEQFF
TRBD2,few,TRBV11-2,TRBJ2-5,TGTGCCAGCAGCTTTAGTAGCGGGGTTGGAGAGACCCAGTACTTC,CASSFSSGVGETQYF
TRBD2,NA,TRBV7-9,TRBJ2-1,TGTGCCAGCTCCAGCGGGGGGGGCATCCATGAGCAGTTCTTC,CASSSGGGIHEQFF
NA,NA,TRBV7-2,TRBJ2-3,TGTGCCAGCAGCGTCAAGTGGGGGGGGCCATGGACAGATACGCAGTATTTT,CASSVKWGGPWTDTQYF
TRBD1,NA,TRBV7-9,TRBJ1-6,TGTGCCAGCAGCTTACCGGGACAGGGTTCACCCCTCCACTTT,CASSLPGQGSPLHF
TRBD2,NA,TRBV6-5,TRBJ2-3,TGTGCCAGCATAGCGCGGGGGTTCCGCACAGATACGCAGTATTTT,CASIARGFRTDTQYF
NA,NA,TRBV4-1,TRBJ1-3,TGCGCCAGCAGCCAAGATCGGGACTCAAACACCATATATTTT,CASSQDRDSNTIYF
TRBD1,few,TRBV4-1,TRBJ1-4,TGCGCCAGCAGCCGGACCCCGAGGACAGGGGATGAAAAACTGTTTTTT,CASSRTPRTGDEKLFF
NA,NA,TRBV24-1,TRBJ1-5,TGTGCCACCCCCCTGTCGGGACTCGGCGATCAGCCCCAGCATTTT,CATPLSGLGDQPQHF
NA,NA,TRBV19,TRBJ1-1,TGTGCCAGTAGTACCGACAGGAAAGGGGGAGCGAACACTGAAGCTTTCTTT,CASSTDRKGGANTEAFF
NA,few,TRBV11-2,TRBJ1-1,TGTGCCAGCAGCCAGAACACTGAAGCTTTCTTT,CASSQNTEAFF
NA,NA,TRBV7-6,TRBJ2-2,TGTGCCAGCAGCTTGGCGGCGGGCCACACCGGGGAGCTGTTTTTT,CASSLAAGHTGELFF
NA,NA,TRBV10-3,TRBJ1-1,TGTGCCATCAGAGACACAGGGAACATGAACACTGAAGCTTTCTTT,CAIRDTGNMNTEAFF
TRBD2,NA,TRBV3-1/TRBV3-2,TRBJ2-3,TGTGCCAGCAGCCGAGCTAGCGGGGGTTACACAGATACGCAGTATTTT,CASSRASGGYTDTQYF
TRBD1,few,TRBV5-6,TRBJ1-1,TGTGCCAGCAGCCCTACAGGGGGCAACACTGAAGCTTTCTTT,CASSPTGGNTEAFF
TRBD2,few,TRBV4-1,TRBJ2-1,TGCGCCAGCAGCCAACCCACTAGCGGGGGGGCCCGGGTCTTC,CASSQPTSGGARVF
NA,NA,TRBV3-1/TRBV3-2,TRBJ1-1,TGTGCCAGCAGCCAAGGACTCCGGAACACTGAAGCTTTCTTT,CASSQGLRNTEAFF
TRBD1,NA,TRBV7-3,TRBJ2-5,TGTGCCAGCAGCTTTGGACAGGCCAGCGAGACCCAGTACTTC,CASSFGQASETQYF